This T cell receptor (beta chain) is drawn from a study of T cells in Graves' hyperthyroidism and ophthalmopathy. What was amplified from RNA transcripts were TCR beta CDR3 regions. HTBI primers were used for first-round RT-PCR of the TCR CDR3. TCRdb used MiXCR to reprocess the multiplex PCR reads, holding one entry per CDR3 protein. Of around 250,000 distinct CDR3 sequences listed, about 14% were seen once; the top ten hold about an eighth. This clonotype came up many times. V shed 7 bases and J shed 5 bases, with 12 bases lying between them. Germline V CDR1 and CDR2: MDHEN, SYDVKM. The CDR3 is made up of 14 amino acids. Hyperthyroidism had been newly diagnosed in patients aged 18 to 65, and its duration was under 2 months.

The chain recombines TRBV28 with TRBJ1-6; tentative D call: TRBD1 (6 bases). This receptor was obtained from a woman aged 40 to 50 with Graves' hyperthyroidism that later progressed to Graves' ophthalmopathy. Source material: blood. CDR3 in amino acids: CASMGARNNSPLHF. The CDR3 bases are TGTGCCAGCATGGGGGCACGTAATAATTCACCCCTCCACTTT.